The clone carrying this TCR beta chain was picked up a small number of times. No antigen is known for it. The data stem from a study of beta chain features in type 1 diabetes. Expressed TCRB transcripts got sequenced, as all isolated RNA was reverse transcribed. Assay used: immunoSEQ multiplex PCR; TCRdb lists only in-frame clones, some missing. This sample yields about 150,000 clones, of which over 9% are seen a single time; more than 0.45% belongs to the top ten. Germline CDR1 DFQATT, CDR2 SNEGSKA (reference sequence). CDR3 length equals 11 residues. V lost 7 bases, J lost 0 bases, and 5 bases lay in between. Every sorted population was more than 95% pure. The study, taken as a whole, reports: TCRB CDR3s from Type 1 diabetes patients were moderately but significantly shorter in all four CD4+ subsets.

The TCR comes from a man aged 25-40 years with type 1 diabetes. Sequencing input: central memory CD4+ T cells from blood. V and J are TRBV20-1 and TRBJ2-3; no firm D call. CDR3 sequence: CSGLSTDTQYF. In DNA form, the CDR3 reads TGCAGTGGACTCAGCACAGATACGCAGTATTTT.